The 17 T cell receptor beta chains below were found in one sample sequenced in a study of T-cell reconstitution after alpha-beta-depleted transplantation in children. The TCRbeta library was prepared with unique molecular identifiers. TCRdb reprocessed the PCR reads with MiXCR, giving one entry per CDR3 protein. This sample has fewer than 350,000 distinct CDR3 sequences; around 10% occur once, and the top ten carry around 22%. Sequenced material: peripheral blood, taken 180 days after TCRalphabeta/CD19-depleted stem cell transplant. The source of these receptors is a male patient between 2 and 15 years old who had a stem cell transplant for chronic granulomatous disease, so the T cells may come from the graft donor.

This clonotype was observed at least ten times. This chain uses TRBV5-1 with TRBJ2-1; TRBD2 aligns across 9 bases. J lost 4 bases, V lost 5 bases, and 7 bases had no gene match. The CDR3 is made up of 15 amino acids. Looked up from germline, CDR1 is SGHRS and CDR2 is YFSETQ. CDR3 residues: CASRATSGVYNEQFF. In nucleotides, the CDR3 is TGCGCCAGCAGAGCGACTAGCGGCGTTTACAATGAGCAGTTCTTC. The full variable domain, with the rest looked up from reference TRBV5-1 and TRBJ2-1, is KAGVTQTPRYLIKTRGQQVTLSCSPISGHRSVSWYQQTPGQGLQFLFEYFSETQRNKGNFPGRFSGRQFSNSRSEMNVSTLELGDSALYLCASRATSGVYNEQFFGPGTRLTVL.

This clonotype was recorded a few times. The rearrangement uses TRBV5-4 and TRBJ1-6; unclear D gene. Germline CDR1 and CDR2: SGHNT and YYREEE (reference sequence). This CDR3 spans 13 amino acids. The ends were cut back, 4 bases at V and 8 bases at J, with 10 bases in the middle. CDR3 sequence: CASSATGDSPLHF. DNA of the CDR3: TGTGCCAGCAGCGCGACGGGAGATTCACCCCTCCACTTT. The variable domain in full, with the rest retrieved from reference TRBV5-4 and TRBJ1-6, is ETGVTQSPTHLIKTRGQQVTLRCSSQSGHNTVSWYQQALGQGPQFIFQYYREEENGRGNFPPRFSGLQFPNYSSELNVNALELDDSALYLCASSATGDSPLHFGNGTRLTVT.

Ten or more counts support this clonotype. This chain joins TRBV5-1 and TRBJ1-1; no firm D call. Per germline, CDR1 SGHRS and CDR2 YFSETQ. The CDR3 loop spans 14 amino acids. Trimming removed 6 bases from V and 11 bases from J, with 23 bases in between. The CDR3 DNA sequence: TGCGCCAGCAAAGCGTCGATGCCGACGCGAGAGGCTTTCTTT. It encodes CASKASMPTREAFF.

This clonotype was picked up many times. The CDR3 nucleotides are TGTGCCAGCAGTTCAGGGCACGATGAGCAGTTCTTC. This gives the protein CASSSGHDEQFF. The chain employs TRBV28 and TRBJ2-1, with D tentatively TRBD1 (5 bases). Trimming left V 4 bases short and J 8 bases short, with 9 bases between. The CDR3 totals 12 residues. Germline values: CDR1 MDHEN, CDR2 SYDVKM.

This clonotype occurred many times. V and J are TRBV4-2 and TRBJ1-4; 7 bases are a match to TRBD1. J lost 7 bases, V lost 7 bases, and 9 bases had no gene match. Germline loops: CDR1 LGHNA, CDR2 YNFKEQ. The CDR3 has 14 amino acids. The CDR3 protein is CASKKQGKGEKLFF. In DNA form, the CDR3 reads TGTGCCAGCAAAAAACAGGGGAAAGGTGAAAAACTGTTTTTT.

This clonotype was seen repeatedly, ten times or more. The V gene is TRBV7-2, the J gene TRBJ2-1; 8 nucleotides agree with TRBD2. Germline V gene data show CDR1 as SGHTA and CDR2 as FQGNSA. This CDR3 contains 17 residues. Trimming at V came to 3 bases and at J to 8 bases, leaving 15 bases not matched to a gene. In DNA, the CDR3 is TGTGCCAGCAGCTTTGGGTTCTTGCGGGAGGCGAGGTATGAGCAGTTCTTC. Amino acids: CASSFGFLREARYEQFF.

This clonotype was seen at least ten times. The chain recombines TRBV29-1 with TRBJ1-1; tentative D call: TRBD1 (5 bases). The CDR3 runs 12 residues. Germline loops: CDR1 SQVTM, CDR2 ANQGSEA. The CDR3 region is CRASIRGTEAFF. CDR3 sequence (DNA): TGCAGAGCCTCCATAAGGGGCACTGAAGCTTTCTTT.

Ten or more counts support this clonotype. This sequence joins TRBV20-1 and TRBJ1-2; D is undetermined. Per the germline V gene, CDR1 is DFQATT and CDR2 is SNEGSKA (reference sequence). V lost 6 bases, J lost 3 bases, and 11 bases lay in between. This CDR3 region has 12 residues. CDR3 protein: CSATDTHYGYTF. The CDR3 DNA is TGCAGTGCCACCGACACTCACTATGGCTACACCTTC.

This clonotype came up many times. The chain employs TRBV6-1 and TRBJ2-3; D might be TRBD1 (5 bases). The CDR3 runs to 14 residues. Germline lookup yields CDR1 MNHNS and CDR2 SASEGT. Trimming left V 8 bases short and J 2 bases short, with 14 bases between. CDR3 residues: CASSGLGATDTQYF. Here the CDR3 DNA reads TGTGCCAGCTCCGGGCTAGGGGCCACAGATACGCAGTATTTT.

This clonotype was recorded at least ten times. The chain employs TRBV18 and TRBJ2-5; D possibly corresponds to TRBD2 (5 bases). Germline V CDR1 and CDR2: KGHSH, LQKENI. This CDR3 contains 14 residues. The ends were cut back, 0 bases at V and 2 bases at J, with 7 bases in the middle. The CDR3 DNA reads TGTGCCAGCTCACCACCTTCGGGGCAAGAGACCCAGTACTTC. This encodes CASSPPSGQETQYF.

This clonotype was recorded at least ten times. As DNA, the CDR3 is TGTGCCAGCAGCTTATCACGCACCCTGGGACTAGCGGAGACCCAGTACTTC. Its translation is CASSLSRTLGLAETQYF. The chain employs TRBV11-2 and TRBJ2-5; TRBD2 aligns across 10 bases. This CDR3 has 17 amino acids. V lost 2 bases and J lost 5; bases outside the gene matches: 11. The germline CDR1 and CDR2 sequences are SGHAT and FQNNGV.

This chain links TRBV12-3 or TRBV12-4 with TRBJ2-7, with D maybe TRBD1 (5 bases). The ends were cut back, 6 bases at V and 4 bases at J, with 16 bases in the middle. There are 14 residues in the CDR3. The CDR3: CASRHTGFPYEQYF. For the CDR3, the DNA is TGTGCCAGCAGGCACACAGGTTTCCCTTACGAGCAGTACTTC.

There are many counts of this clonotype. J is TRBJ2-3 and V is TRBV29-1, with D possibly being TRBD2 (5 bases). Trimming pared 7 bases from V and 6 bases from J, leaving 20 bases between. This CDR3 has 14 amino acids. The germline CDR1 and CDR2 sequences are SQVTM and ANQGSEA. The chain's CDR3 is CSETGPGIWDTQYF. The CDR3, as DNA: TGCAGCGAAACCGGGCCGGGGATTTGGGATACGCAGTATTTT.

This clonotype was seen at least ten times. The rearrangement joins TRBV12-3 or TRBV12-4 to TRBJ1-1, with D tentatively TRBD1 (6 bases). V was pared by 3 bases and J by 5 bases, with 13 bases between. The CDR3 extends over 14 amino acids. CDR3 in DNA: TGTGCCAGCAGTTTGAGAGGGGGAAAGACTGAAGCTTTCTTT. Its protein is CASSLRGGKTEAFF.

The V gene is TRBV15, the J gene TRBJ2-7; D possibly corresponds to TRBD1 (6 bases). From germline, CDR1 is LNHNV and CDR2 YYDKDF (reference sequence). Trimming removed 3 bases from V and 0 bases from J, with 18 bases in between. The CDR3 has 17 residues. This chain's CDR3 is CATSRVQDRLSSYEQYF. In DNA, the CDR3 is TGTGCCACCAGCAGGGTACAGGACAGACTCTCCTCCTACGAGCAGTACTTC.

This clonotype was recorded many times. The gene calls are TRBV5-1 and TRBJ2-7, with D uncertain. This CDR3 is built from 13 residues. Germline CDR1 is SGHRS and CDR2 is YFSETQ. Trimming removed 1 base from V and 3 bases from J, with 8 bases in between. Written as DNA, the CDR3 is TGCGCCAGCAGCTTGTCAGGCCGCTACGAGCAGTACTTC. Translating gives CASSLSGRYEQYF.

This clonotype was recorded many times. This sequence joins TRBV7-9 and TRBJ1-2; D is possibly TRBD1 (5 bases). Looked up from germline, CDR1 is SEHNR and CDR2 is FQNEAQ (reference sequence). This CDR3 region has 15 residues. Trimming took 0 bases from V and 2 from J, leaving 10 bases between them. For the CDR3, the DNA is TGTGCCAGCAGCTTAGCTTCTGGGGGGAACTATGGCTACACCTTC. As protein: CASSLASGGNYGYTF.